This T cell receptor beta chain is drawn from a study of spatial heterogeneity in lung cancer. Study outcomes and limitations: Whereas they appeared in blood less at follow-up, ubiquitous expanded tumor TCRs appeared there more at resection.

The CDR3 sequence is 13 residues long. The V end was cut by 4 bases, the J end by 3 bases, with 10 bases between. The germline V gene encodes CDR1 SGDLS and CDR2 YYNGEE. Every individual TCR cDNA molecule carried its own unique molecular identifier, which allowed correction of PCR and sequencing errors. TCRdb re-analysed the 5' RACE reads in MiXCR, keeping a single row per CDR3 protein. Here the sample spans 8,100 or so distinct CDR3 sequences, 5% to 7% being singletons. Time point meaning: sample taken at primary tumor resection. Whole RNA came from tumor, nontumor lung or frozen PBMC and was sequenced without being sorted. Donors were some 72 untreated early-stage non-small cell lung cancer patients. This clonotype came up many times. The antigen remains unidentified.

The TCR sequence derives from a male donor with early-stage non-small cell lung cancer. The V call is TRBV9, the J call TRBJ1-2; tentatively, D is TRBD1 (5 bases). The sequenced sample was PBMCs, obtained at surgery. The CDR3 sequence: CASSSRGDYGYTF. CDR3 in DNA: TGTGCCAGCAGCTCCAGAGGGGACTATGGCTACACCTTC.